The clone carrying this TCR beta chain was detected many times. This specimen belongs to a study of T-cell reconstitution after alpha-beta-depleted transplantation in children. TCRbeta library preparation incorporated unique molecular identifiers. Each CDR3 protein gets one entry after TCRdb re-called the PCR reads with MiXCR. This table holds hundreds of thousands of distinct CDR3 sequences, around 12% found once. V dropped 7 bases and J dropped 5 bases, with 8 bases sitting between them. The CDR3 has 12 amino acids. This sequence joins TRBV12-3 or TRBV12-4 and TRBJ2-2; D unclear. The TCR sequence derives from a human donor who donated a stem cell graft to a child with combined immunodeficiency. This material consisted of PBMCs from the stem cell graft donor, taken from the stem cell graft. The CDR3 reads CASTSSTGELFF. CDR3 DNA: TGTGCCAGCACTAGTAGTACCGGGGAGCTGTTTTTT.